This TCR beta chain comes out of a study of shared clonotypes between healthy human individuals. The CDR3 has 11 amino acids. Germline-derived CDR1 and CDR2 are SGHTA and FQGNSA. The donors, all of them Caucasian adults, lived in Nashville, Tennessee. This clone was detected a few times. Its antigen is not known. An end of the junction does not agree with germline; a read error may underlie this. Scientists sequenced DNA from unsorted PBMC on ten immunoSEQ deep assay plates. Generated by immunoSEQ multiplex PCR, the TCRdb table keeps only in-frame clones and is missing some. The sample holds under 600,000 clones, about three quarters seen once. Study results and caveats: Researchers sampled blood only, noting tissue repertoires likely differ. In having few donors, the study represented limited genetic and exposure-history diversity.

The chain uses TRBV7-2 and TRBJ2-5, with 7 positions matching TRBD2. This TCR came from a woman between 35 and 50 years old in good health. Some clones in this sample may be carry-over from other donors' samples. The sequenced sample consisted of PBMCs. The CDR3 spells CASRFGGKPDF. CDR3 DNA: TGTGCCAGCAGGTTCGGGGGGAAGCCGGACTTC.